The following is a T cell receptor (delta chain) sequence with its context. Its specificity is not known. Only one base separates this from a far larger clonotype, so it likely reflects a read error. Gammadelta T cells were flow-sorted from PBMC into Vgamma9/Vdelta2+ and Vdelta2-negative populations for bulk analysis. TCRdb re-analyzed the multiplex PCR reads via CATT. The sample lists over 55,000 delta-chain clones, around 1.5% occurring once. Germline V CDR1 and CDR2: TSWWSYY, QGS. Losses at the gene ends were 5 bases for V and 0 bases for J; bases not matched to a gene: 17. This CDR3 has 20 amino acids. The sample comes from a study of γδ T cells in repeated Plasmodium falciparum infection. Study background: Malian samples came from no-transmission periods or across acute febrile malaria episodes.

Findings and caveats of the study: In Vdelta2-negative, largely Vdelta1+, gammadelta repertoires, repeated controlled infections appeared to drive clonal selection waves. Compared with Australian children, Malian Vdelta2-negative repertoires seemed more clonal, less diverse, less shared. Vgamma9/Vdelta2+ T cells showed a stable polyclonal repertoire with shared TCRgamma sequences.

The clonotype comes from a pool of human donors (malaria-infected and uninfected, not separated). The J gene is TRDJ1, the V gene TRDV1, with 11 bases lining up with TRDD3. No J gene is reported in TCRdb; it was inferred here by comparing the DNA with germline. Source material: gamma-delta T cells from blood. The CDR3 DNA reads as TGTGCTCTTGGGTTCCCCATCCCTGGGGGATACTATGCCAACACCGATAAACTCATCTTT. Translated: CALGFPIPGGYYANTDKLIF.